This TCR beta chain emerged from a study of a mutant IDH1 vaccine in newly diagnosed glioma. In the study overall: Treated individuals were about 60% male and approximately 40% female, averaging roughly 40 years of age.

V shed 3 bases and J 3 bases; nucleotides not matched to a gene: 4. CDR1 and CDR2 (germline): MNHEY, SVGAGI. The CDR3 has 15 amino acids. Time point: week 35, safety follow-up. The investigators gave 300 ug of mutant IDH1 20-mer peptide in each vaccine dose, together with topical imiquimod. Comments on this clone: Its antigen is still unknown.

Assay used: immunoSEQ multiplex PCR; TCRdb lists only in-frame clones, some missing. Here the sample spans about 48,000 clones, approximately 80% being singletons. The clonotype originates from a man in his forties with glioma. The specimen comprised PBMCs, sampled from a glioma patient whose treatment included an IDH1 peptide vaccine. This chain connects TRBV6-5 to TRBJ1-5; 8 positions agree with TRBD1. The CDR3 is CASSYDRGPNQPQHF. CDR3 nucleotide sequence: TGTGCCAGCAGTTATGACAGGGGCCCCAATCAGCCCCAGCATTTT.